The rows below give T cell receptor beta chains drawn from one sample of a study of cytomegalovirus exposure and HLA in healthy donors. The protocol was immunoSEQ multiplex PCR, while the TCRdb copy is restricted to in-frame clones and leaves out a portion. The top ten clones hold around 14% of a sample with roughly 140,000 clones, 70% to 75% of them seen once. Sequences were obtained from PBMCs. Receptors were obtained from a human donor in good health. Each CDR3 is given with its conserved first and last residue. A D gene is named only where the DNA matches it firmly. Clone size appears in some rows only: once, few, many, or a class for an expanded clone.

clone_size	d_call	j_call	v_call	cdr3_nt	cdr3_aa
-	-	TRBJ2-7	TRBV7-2	TGTGCCAGCAGCCTCGGGGTCTCCTACGAGCAGTACTTC	CASSLGVSYEQYF
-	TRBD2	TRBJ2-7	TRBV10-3	TGTGCCATCGCGGGGGGCGTTGGACTAGCGGGGGGATGGCTAGAGGAGCAGTACTTC	CAIAGGVGLAGGWLEEQYF
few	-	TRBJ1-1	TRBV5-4	TGTGCCAGCAGCTCACTGACACTGAACACTGAAGCTTTCTTT	CASSSLTLNTEAFF
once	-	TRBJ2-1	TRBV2	TGTGCCAGCAAGAGGTCCTACGCCGTCCAGATAAAGTTCTTC	CASKRSYAVQIKFF
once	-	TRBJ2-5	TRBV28	TGTGCCAGCAGGCAGAGATTAGCGTTGGAGACCCAGTACTTC	CASRQRLALETQYF
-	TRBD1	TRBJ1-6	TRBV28	TGTGCCAGCAGTCCTCTCGACAGGGCAACTTCACCCCTCCACTTT	CASSPLDRATSPLHF
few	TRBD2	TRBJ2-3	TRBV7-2	TGTGCCAGCAGCTCTGGCGGGGGTCACACAGATACGCAGTATTTT	CASSSGGGHTDTQYF
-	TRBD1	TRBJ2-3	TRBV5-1	TGCGCCAGCAGCTTGGCTAGGACAGGGGCCCCTAGCACAGATACGCAGTATTTT	CASSLARTGAPSTDTQYF
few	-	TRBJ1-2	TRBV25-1	TGTGCCAGCAGTCCCCAGGCAGAGGGACTATGGTATGGCTACACCTTC	CASSPQAEGLWYGYTF
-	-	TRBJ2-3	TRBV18	TGTGCCAGCTCACCACCGCCGCGAGAGGGAGATACGCAGTATTTT	CASSPPPREGDTQYF
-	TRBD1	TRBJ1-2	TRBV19	TGTGCCAGTAGTGCCCTGGGACAGGGGAGCTATGGCTACACCTTC	CASSALGQGSYGYTF
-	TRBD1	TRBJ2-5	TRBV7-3	TGTGCCAGCAGCTTAACGGACAGGGGGCAGGAGACCCAGTACTTC	CASSLTDRGQETQYF
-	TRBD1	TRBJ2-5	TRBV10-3	TGTGCCAGCCCGACAGGGGAAGAGACCCAGTACTTC	CASPTGEETQYF
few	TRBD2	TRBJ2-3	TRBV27	TGTGCCAGCAGTCTCCGGGGAGGGAGCACAGATACGCAGTATTTT	CASSLRGGSTDTQYF
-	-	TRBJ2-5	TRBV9	TGTGCCAGCAGCGTAGGCGGGTCACGAGACGAGACCCAGTACTTC	CASSVGGSRDETQYF
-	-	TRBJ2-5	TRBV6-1	TGTGCCAGCAGTTCTGGCTTCCCCCCCGAGACCCAGTACTTC	CASSSGFPPETQYF
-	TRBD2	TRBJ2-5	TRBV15	TGTGCCACCTGCAGAGGGGGGGCGGGAGGTTACCCTCAAGAGACCCAGTACTTC	CATCRGGAGGYPQETQYF
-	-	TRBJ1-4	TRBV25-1	TGTGCCAGCAGTGATAGTTTGGGGCAGGATGAAAAACTGTTTTTT	CASSDSLGQDEKLFF
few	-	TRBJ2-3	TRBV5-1	TGCGCCAGCAGCACTAGCACAGATACGCAGTATTTT	CASSTSTDTQYF
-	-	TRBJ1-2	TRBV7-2	TGTGCCAGCAGCTTATCCGGCTATGGCTACACCTTC	CASSLSGYGYTF
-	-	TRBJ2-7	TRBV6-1	TGTGCCAGCAGTGAAACGACGGCGGGTTCCTACGAGCAGTACTTC	CASSETTAGSYEQYF
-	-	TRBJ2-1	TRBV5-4	TGTGCCAGCAGCTTGGATGCGCGGAATGAGCAGTTCTTC	CASSLDARNEQFF
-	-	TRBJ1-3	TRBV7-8	TGTGCCAGCAGGACACAGGACTCTGGAAACACCATATATTTT	CASRTQDSGNTIYF
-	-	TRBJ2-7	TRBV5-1	TGCGCCAGCAGCTTGGCCAGTTCCTACGAGCAGTACTTC	CASSLASSYEQYF
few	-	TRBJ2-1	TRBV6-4	TGTGCCCGCCCCGCTAGCCATTTCTTC	CARPASHFF
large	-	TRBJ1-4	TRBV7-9	TGTGCCAGCAGCCATAACCCAGGGAGGAATGGAAAACTGTTTTTT	CASSHNPGRNGKLFF
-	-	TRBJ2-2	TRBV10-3	TGTGCCATCAGTGAATTCCTGCGGGCAAACACCGGGGAGCTGTTTTTT	CAISEFLRANTGELFF
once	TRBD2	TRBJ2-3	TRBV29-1	TGCAGCGTGAACTTAGCGGGGGGGACAGATACGCAGTATTTT	CSVNLAGGTDTQYF
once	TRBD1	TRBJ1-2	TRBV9	TGTGCCAGCAGCGTAGCCGGACAGGCTCCCTATGGCTACACCTTC	CASSVAGQAPYGYTF
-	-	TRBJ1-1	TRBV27	TGTGCCAGCAGTCCAGGCCAGGTCGCTGAAGCTTTCTTT	CASSPGQVAEAFF
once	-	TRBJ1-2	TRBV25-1	TGTGCCAGCTCCCGGACAGCAGACTATGGCTACACCTTC	CASSRTADYGYTF
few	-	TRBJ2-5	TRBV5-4	TGTGCCAGCTCCCTCCGGGGTGACGCAGGCCTTCGGGAGACCCAGTACTTC	CASSLRGDAGLRETQYF
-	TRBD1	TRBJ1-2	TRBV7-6	TGTGCCAGCAGTCAGACAGGGGAGGGCTACACCTTC	CASSQTGEGYTF
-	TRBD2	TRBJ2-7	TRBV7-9	TGTGCCAGCAGCTTAGTTGTAGCGGGAGAGGACGAGCAGTACTTC	CASSLVVAGEDEQYF